A single sample gave rise to the 27 T cell receptor beta chains below, sequenced in a study of neurological immune-mediated disorders. The time point: longitudinal time-point 1 (baseline). TCRdb analysed the 5' RACE reads with MiXCR anew, one entry per CDR3 protein. The sample lists 55,000 to 75,000 distinct CDR3 sequences; roughly 15% were seen once. Sequencing was carried out using PBMCs. These receptors were obtained from a female donor with HTLV-1-associated myelopathy (HAM/TSP).

This clonotype was observed at least ten times. Germline and junction disagree at one end, which may indicate a read error. This chain connects TRBV18 to TRBJ2-7; TRBD2 might be the D (5 bases). Germline CDR1 is KGHSH and CDR2 is LQKENI. The length of the CDR3 is 15 residues. In DNA form, the CDR3 reads TGTGCCAGCTCACCAGGAGGTCTGGGCTCCCACGAGCAGTACTTC. It codes for CASSPGGLGSHEQYF.

This clonotype was seen at least ten times. J is TRBJ1-4 and V is TRBV3-1; 7 bases agree with TRBD1. V lost 5 bases, J lost 3 bases, and 12 bases stayed unmatched. This CDR3 contains 17 residues. Looked up from germline, CDR1 is LGHDT and CDR2 is YNNKEL (reference sequence). The CDR3 sequence: CASSEYKMGQPNEKLFF. Here the CDR3 DNA reads TGTGCCAGCAGCGAATACAAAATGGGACAGCCTAATGAAAAACTGTTTTTT.

The J gene is TRBJ1-6, the V gene TRBV5-1; the D gene is possibly TRBD1 (5 bases). This CDR3 is 14 amino acids long. Per germline, CDR1 SGHRS and CDR2 YFSETQ. The V and J ends lost 4 bases and 9 bases respectively, with 14 bases between them. In nucleotides, the CDR3 is TGCGCCAGCAGCAACCGGGACGGCGGTTCACCCCTCCACTTT. It yields the protein CASSNRDGGSPLHF.

This clonotype was observed at least ten times. This chain connects TRBV20-1 to TRBJ2-1, with TRBD2 as a possible D gene (6 bases). Trimming took 5 bases from V and 1 from J, leaving 12 bases between them. CDR3 size: 14 residues. Germline lookup yields CDR1 DFQATT and CDR2 SNEGSKA (reference sequence). The CDR3 reads CSAGGGVSYNEQFF. CDR3 nucleotide sequence: TGCAGTGCTGGAGGCGGGGTATCCTACAATGAGCAGTTCTTC.

This clonotype was seen repeatedly, ten times or more. V gene TRBV20-1 combines with J gene TRBJ2-7; tentatively, D is TRBD2 (5 bases). This CDR3 spans 12 amino acids. The germline V gene encodes CDR1 DFQATT and CDR2 SNEGSKA (reference sequence). V was shortened by 5 bases and J by 0 bases, with 8 bases between the two germline ends. As DNA, the CDR3 is TGCAGTGCTGCCGGGATCTCCTACGAGCAGTACTTC. Its protein product is CSAAGISYEQYF.

This clonotype was found many times. The chain carries TRBV5-1 and TRBJ2-1, with 8 positions matching TRBD2. The CDR3 runs to 15 residues. Germline lookup yields CDR1 SGHRS and CDR2 YFSETQ. Trimming took 4 bases from V and 4 from J; bases not matched to a gene: 7. Written as DNA, the CDR3 is TGCGCCAGCAGCCACTCGGGGGGGCCATACAATGAGCAGTTCTTC. This encodes CASSHSGGPYNEQFF.

The chain employs TRBV20-1 and TRBJ2-3; unclear D gene. The CDR3 runs to 18 residues. Trimming shortened V by 3 bases and J by 1 base, and 23 bases separated the two germline ends. Germline V gene sequence: CDR1 DFQATT, CDR2 SNEGSKA (reference sequence). CDR3 amino acids: CSASDVGSRITRTDTQYF. In nucleotides, the CDR3 is TGCAGTGCTAGTGATGTGGGGTCCCGCATCACCCGCACAGATACGCAGTATTTT.

This clonotype occurred many times. The chain uses TRBV10-3 and TRBJ2-7, with D unresolved. This CDR3 is 12 amino acids long. V was cut by 8 bases and J by 5 bases, with 13 bases left in between. Germline V gene lookup returns CDR1 ENHRY and CDR2 SYGVKD. This chain's CDR3 is CAIARSYHEQYF. The CDR3 nucleotides read TGTGCCATCGCGAGATCCTACCACGAGCAGTACTTC.

This clonotype occurred many times. This chain links TRBV9 with TRBJ2-1, with D perhaps TRBD1 (5 bases). CDR3 length: 16 amino acids. V lost 2 bases to trimming and J lost 6 bases, with 18 bases between them. CDR1 SGDLS and CDR2 YYNGEE come from the germline V gene. The CDR3 bases are TGTGCCAGCAGCGTTCAGGGAACCTCAAAACTCAATGAGCAGTTCTTC. This gives the protein CASSVQGTSKLNEQFF.

This clonotype was detected ten times or more. V and J are TRBV6-2 or TRBV6-3 and TRBJ1-5; D call uncertain. Looked up from germline, CDR1 is MNHEY and CDR2 is SVGEGT. The CDR3 contains 16 residues. V gave up 6 bases and J gave up 2 bases, with 17 bases separating them. CDR3 nucleotides: TGTGCCAGCAGCCCTTCCCTGGGCATGGGCAATCAGCCCCAGCATTTT. Translating it yields CASSPSLGMGNQPQHF.

This clonotype occurred many times. V usage is TRBV11-2 and J usage is TRBJ2-3; D ambiguous. The germline V gene has CDR1 SGHAT and CDR2 FQNNGV. V was trimmed by 7 bases and J by 4 bases, leaving 12 bases between them. CDR3 length equals 13 residues. In DNA form, the CDR3 reads TGTGCCAGCAAAGAGTGGGGTGCAGATACGCAGTATTTT. Its translation is CASKEWGADTQYF.

On this clonotype: This may stem from a read error, because a much larger clone lies one nucleotide away. The chain employs TRBV20-1 and TRBJ2-5; tentatively, D is TRBD2 (5 bases). Germline V gives CDR1 DFQATT, CDR2 SNEGSKA (reference sequence). The CDR3 covers 12 residues. The V and J ends lost 5 bases and 5 bases respectively, with 12 bases between them. The CDR3 spells CSAFGLQETQYF. The CDR3 nucleotides are TGCAGTGCTTTTGGACTGCAGGAGACCCAGTACTTC.

This clonotype was observed at least ten times. CDR3 nucleotides: TGCAGTGCTAGCCCCCGGGACAGGGTGACGGATGGCTACACCTTC. This translates into CSASPRDRVTDGYTF. The rearrangement uses TRBV20-1 and TRBJ1-2, with 9 positions matching TRBD1. After removal of 3 bases from V and 6 bases from J, the junction contained 11 bases not matched to a gene. The CDR3 sequence is 15 residues long. In germline, CDR1 is DFQATT, CDR2 SNEGSKA (reference sequence).

This clonotype was counted ten times or more. The chain uses TRBV5-1 and TRBJ2-3, with a tentative D call TRBD1 (5 bases). CDR3 length equals 14 residues. The germline V and J ends were trimmed by 1 base and 2 bases, with 8 bases remaining between them. Germline-derived CDR1 and CDR2 are SGHRS and YFSETQ. The chain's CDR3 is CASSLRQLTDTQYF. DNA of the CDR3: TGCGCCAGCAGCTTGCGACAGCTCACAGATACGCAGTATTTT.

The genes are TRBV5-1 and TRBJ2-7; D unclear. This CDR3 is built from 14 residues. With 0 bases removed from V and 3 bases from J, the gap between germline ends came to 10 bases. Germline V gives CDR1 SGHRS, CDR2 YFSETQ. The CDR3 DNA reads TGCGCCAGCAGCTTGGCCCAGATCCACTACGAGCAGTACTTC. This encodes CASSLAQIHYEQYF.

This clonotype was counted ten times or more. The chain links TRBV7-9 to TRBJ1-6; D remains unclear. CDR3 length: 16 amino acids. The germline V gene has CDR1 SEHNR and CDR2 FQNEAQ (reference sequence). Trimming removed 4 bases at V and 0 bases at J, with 10 bases between. CDR3 DNA: TGTGCCAGCAGCTCGAGAGGAAGCTCCTATAATTCACCCCTCCACTTT. It yields the protein CASSSRGSSYNSPLHF.

This clonotype was seen repeatedly, ten times or more. This chain joins TRBV20-1 and TRBJ2-3; no clear D gene. The V end lost 7 bases, the J end lost 6 bases, and 11 bases lay between the germline ends. The CDR3 consists of 11 residues. CDR1 and CDR2 from the germline V gene are DFQATT and SNEGSKA (reference sequence). The CDR3: CSGNPSDTQYF. In DNA, the CDR3 is TGCAGTGGTAATCCATCTGATACGCAGTATTTT.

Many counts were recorded for this clonotype. CDR3 in amino acids: CSAEQGIQETQYF. The CDR3 bases are TGCAGTGCAGAACAGGGGATCCAAGAGACCCAGTACTTC. The gene calls are TRBV20-1 and TRBJ2-5, with 7 bases aligning to TRBD1. Trimming cost V 6 bases and J 1 base; bases outside gene matches: 5. The CDR3 length is 13 residues. The germline gives CDR1 DFQATT, CDR2 SNEGSKA (reference sequence).

This clonotype was counted ten times or more. The rearrangement uses TRBV5-1 and TRBJ2-4; possibly TRBD1 for D (5 bases). CDR1 and CDR2 from the germline V gene are SGHRS and YFSETQ. The V end was cut by 3 bases, the J end by 5 bases, with 18 bases between. The CDR3 runs 16 residues. The CDR3 here is CASSSFESQGENIQYF. The DNA of the CDR3 is TGCGCCAGCAGCTCGTTCGAAAGCCAGGGCGAAAACATTCAGTACTTC.

This clonotype was recorded many times. For the CDR3, the DNA is TGCAGTGCTAGAGGCCTAGCGGACTACGAGCAGTACTTC. Translated: CSARGLADYEQYF. V usage is TRBV20-1 and J usage is TRBJ2-7, with 7 bases lining up with TRBD2. This CDR3 has 13 residues. Unmatched junction bases numbered 3, after V lost 1 base and J lost 3 bases. Germline lookup yields CDR1 DFQATT and CDR2 SNEGSKA (reference sequence).

Many counts were recorded for this clonotype. The chain couples TRBV27 to TRBJ2-1; perhaps TRBD2 as D (7 bases). Germline V gene lookup returns CDR1 MNHEY and CDR2 SMNVEV (reference sequence). The ends were cut back, 2 bases at V and 6 bases at J, with 26 bases in the middle. The CDR3 has 19 residues. In DNA form, the CDR3 reads TGTGCCAGCAGTTTAAGGGCCGGTGGGAGGGGGTGGGGTGGCAATGAGCAGTTCTTC. Protein sequence: CASSLRAGGRGWGGNEQFF.

This clonotype was recorded at least ten times. The V call is TRBV20-1, the J call TRBJ2-3; 7 bases fit TRBD2. Germline V gene lookup returns CDR1 DFQATT and CDR2 SNEGSKA (reference sequence). Trimming removed 8 bases from V and 0 bases from J; junction bases left unmatched: 8. The CDR3 is made up of 14 amino acids. CDR3 sequence (DNA): TGCAGTATGCTAGCGGCTCCTAGCACAGATACGCAGTATTTT. Protein: CSMLAAPSTDTQYF.

This clonotype was recorded many times. The V call is TRBV6-1, the J call TRBJ1-2, with 10 nucleotides matching TRBD1. Germline-derived CDR1 and CDR2 are MNHNS and SASEGT. The CDR3 spans 13 residues. The V gene end was trimmed by 1 base and the J gene end by 8 bases; junction bases not matched to a gene: 1. CDR3 nucleotides: TGTGCCAGCAGTGAAGGGGACAGGGGAGGCTACACCTTC. Translated, it gives CASSEGDRGGYTF.

At least ten counts were recorded for this clonotype. The chain joins TRBV4-3 to TRBJ2-3, with 12 bases that match TRBD2. V shed 1 base, J shed 5 bases, and the junction held 4 bases outside the gene matches. Germline CDR1 reads LGHNA; CDR2 reads YSLEER. CDR3 length: 16 residues. This CDR3 reads CASSQGLAGAIDTQYF. DNA of the CDR3: TGCGCCAGCAGCCAAGGACTAGCGGGAGCGATAGATACGCAGTATTTT.

At least ten counts were recorded for this clonotype. The V gene is TRBV2, the J gene TRBJ2-2; D remains ambiguous. Germline V gives CDR1 SNHLY, CDR2 FYNNEI. The length of the CDR3 is 13 residues. V dropped 1 base and J dropped 4 bases, with 4 bases sitting between them. The CDR3 DNA sequence: TGTGCCAGCAGTGAAGGTTCCACCGGGGAGCTGTTTTTT. This codes for CASSEGSTGELFF.

This clonotype was detected ten times or more. This chain uses TRBV28 with TRBJ2-1; 9 positions agree with TRBD1. CDR1 is MDHEN and CDR2 is SYDVKM in the germline V gene. The CDR3 runs to 15 residues. J was trimmed by 2 bases and V by 5 bases; bases with no gene match: 4. The chain's CDR3 is CASSDGTGPYNEQFF. CDR3 bases: TGTGCCAGCAGTGATGGGACAGGGCCCTACAATGAGCAGTTCTTC.

This clonotype came up a few times. The CDR3 nucleotides read TGTGCCAGCAGTTACGATCACAGGGGGCGAAGAGGTGGCGAGCAGTTCTTC. Amino acid sequence: CASSYDHRGRRGGEQFF. The chain has TRBV6-5 and TRBJ2-1, with 9 bases aligning to TRBD1. This CDR3 is built from 17 residues. Germline V gene lookup returns CDR1 MNHEY and CDR2 SVGAGI. The ends lost 2 bases at V and 10 bases at J; junction bases unmatched: 15.